Listed below are T cell receptor beta chains from one sample, sequenced in a study of human T cells and chemical hapten exposure. TCRdb ran MiXCR on the RACE reads and lists one entry per CDR3 protein. The data contain under 55,000 distinct CDR3 sequences, 9.9% of them seen just once; the ten biggest clones take up roughly 15%. The source material was whole blood, sampled in connection with sensitization to the hapten diphenylcyclopropenone (DPC). The receptor set was obtained from a woman aged 40-49 years with alopecia areata. Some clones in this sample may be carry-over from other donors' samples. Each CDR3 is given with its conserved first and last residue. The order of the fields is V gene, clone size, D gene, J gene, CDR3 protein, CDR3 DNA. D genes are given only for firm matches. Size tells how often a clone was seen (once, few, many) or the class of an expanded clone, and some rows leave it out.

v_gene: TRBV2; abundance: many; d_gene: TRBD1; j_gene: TRBJ2-7; CDR3aa: CASSPPGTGKGAYEQYF; CDR3nt: TGTGCCAGCAGTCCCCCCGGGACAGGGAAGGGGGCCTACGAGCAGTACTTC
v_gene: TRBV6-2/TRBV6-3; abundance: -; d_gene: -; j_gene: TRBJ1-2; CDR3aa: CASSPGTLSYGYTF; CDR3nt: TGTGCCAGCAGTCCCGGGACTTTGAGCTATGGCTACACCTTC
v_gene: TRBV12-3/TRBV12-4; abundance: few; d_gene: TRBD1; j_gene: TRBJ2-7; CDR3aa: CASRSGTGSDEQYF; CDR3nt: TGTGCCAGCAGATCCGGGACAGGGTCCGACGAGCAGTACTTC
v_gene: TRBV18; abundance: -; d_gene: -; j_gene: TRBJ2-3; CDR3aa: CASSPRADRTDTQYF; CDR3nt: TGTGCCAGCTCACCACGGGCTGATCGCACAGATACGCAGTATTTT
v_gene: TRBV9; abundance: many; d_gene: TRBD1; j_gene: TRBJ2-3; CDR3aa: CASSVVVGQGTDTQYF; CDR3nt: TGTGCCAGCAGCGTAGTAGTGGGACAGGGCACAGATACGCAGTATTTT
v_gene: TRBV7-6; abundance: many; d_gene: TRBD1; j_gene: TRBJ2-2; CDR3aa: CASSAQQGVTGELFF; CDR3nt: TGTGCCAGCAGCGCTCAACAGGGGGTCACCGGGGAGCTGTTTTTT
v_gene: TRBV18; abundance: few; d_gene: -; j_gene: TRBJ1-4; CDR3aa: CASSLYAGPSSNEKLFF; CDR3nt: TGTGCCAGCTCACTCTATGCCGGACCTTCTTCTAATGAAAAACTGTTTTTT
v_gene: TRBV6-1; abundance: many; d_gene: -; j_gene: TRBJ2-3; CDR3aa: CASSEQVADTQYF; CDR3nt: TGTGCCAGCAGTGAACAGGTGGCAGATACGCAGTATTTT
v_gene: TRBV28; abundance: -; d_gene: -; j_gene: TRBJ1-1; CDR3aa: CASAGYYTEAFF; CDR3nt: TGTGCCTCGGCAGGGTATTACACTGAAGCTTTCTTT
v_gene: TRBV5-4; abundance: many; d_gene: TRBD2; j_gene: TRBJ2-3; CDR3aa: CASSPYSGAADTQYF; CDR3nt: TGTGCCAGCAGCCCCTATAGCGGGGCGGCAGATACGCAGTATTTT
v_gene: TRBV7-2; abundance: -; d_gene: -; j_gene: TRBJ2-1; CDR3aa: CASSSPPNEQFF; CDR3nt: TGTGCCAGCAGCTCTCCCCCTAATGAGCAGTTCTTC
v_gene: TRBV30; abundance: many; d_gene: TRBD2; j_gene: TRBJ2-2; CDR3aa: CAWSRLAEAGELFF; CDR3nt: TGTGCCTGGAGTCGGCTAGCGGAGGCCGGGGAGCTGTTTTTT
v_gene: TRBV20-1; abundance: -; d_gene: TRBD1; j_gene: TRBJ1-2; CDR3aa: CSAHLEFGRGLDYGYTF; CDR3nt: TGCAGTGCCCATTTAGAATTCGGAAGGGGGCTGGACTATGGCTACACCTTC
v_gene: TRBV27; abundance: few; d_gene: -; j_gene: TRBJ1-5; CDR3aa: CASIIPQHF; CDR3nt: TGTGCCAGCATCATTCCCCAGCATTTT
v_gene: TRBV30; abundance: many; d_gene: -; j_gene: TRBJ2-2; CDR3aa: CALGMTGNTGELFF; CDR3nt: TGTGCCCTTGGAATGACAGGGAACACCGGGGAGCTGTTTTTT
v_gene: TRBV12-3/TRBV12-4; abundance: many; d_gene: -; j_gene: TRBJ2-3; CDR3aa: CASSFVPGTDTQYF; CDR3nt: TGTGCCAGCAGTTTTGTCCCGGGCACAGATACGCAGTATTTT
v_gene: TRBV10-3; abundance: many; d_gene: TRBD1; j_gene: TRBJ1-2; CDR3aa: CAISATGTGGNYGYTF; CDR3nt: TGTGCCATCAGTGCGACCGGGACAGGAGGAAACTATGGCTACACCTTC
v_gene: TRBV7-9; abundance: many; d_gene: -; j_gene: TRBJ2-5; CDR3aa: CASSLESNSPMETQYF; CDR3nt: TGTGCCAGCAGCTTAGAGTCCAATAGCCCTATGGAGACCCAGTACTTC
v_gene: TRBV10-3; abundance: -; d_gene: TRBD2; j_gene: TRBJ2-3; CDR3aa: CATGTSGGFGTQYF; CDR3nt: TGTGCCACCGGGACTAGCGGTGGGTTTGGCACGCAGTATTTT
v_gene: TRBV7-3; abundance: few; d_gene: -; j_gene: TRBJ2-7; CDR3aa: CAPSPCSYEQYF; CDR3nt: TGTGCCCCGTCCCCTTGCTCCTACGAGCAGTACTTC
v_gene: TRBV28; abundance: many; d_gene: -; j_gene: TRBJ1-2; CDR3aa: CASSLWGDYGYTF; CDR3nt: TGTGCCAGCAGTTTATGGGGGGACTATGGCTACACCTTC
v_gene: TRBV6-2/TRBV6-3; abundance: -; d_gene: -; j_gene: TRBJ2-7; CDR3aa: CASSWGLGLSYEQYF; CDR3nt: TGTGCCAGCAGTTGGGGCCTGGGCCTATCCTACGAGCAGTACTTC
v_gene: TRBV18; abundance: once; d_gene: -; j_gene: TRBJ1-1; CDR3aa: CASSPGMGNTEAFF; CDR3nt: TGTGCCAGCTCACCGGGGATGGGGAACACTGAAGCTTTCTTT
v_gene: TRBV12-3/TRBV12-4; abundance: -; d_gene: -; j_gene: TRBJ2-5; CDR3aa: CASSIPGLEETQYF; CDR3nt: TGTGCCAGCAGTATACCGGGACTGGAAGAGACCCAGTACTTC
v_gene: TRBV6-5; abundance: many; d_gene: -; j_gene: TRBJ1-6; CDR3aa: CASLIEYRSGSPLHF; CDR3nt: TGTGCCAGCTTGATAGAATATAGGTCCGGTTCACCCCTCCACTTT
v_gene: TRBV25-1; abundance: -; d_gene: -; j_gene: TRBJ2-3; CDR3aa: CASSESEMATQYF; CDR3nt: TGTGCCAGCAGTGAATCAGAGATGGCGACGCAGTATTTT
v_gene: TRBV20-1; abundance: many; d_gene: -; j_gene: TRBJ2-3; CDR3aa: CSARDPYVDTQYF; CDR3nt: TGCAGTGCTAGAGATCCCTACGTGGATACGCAGTATTTT
v_gene: TRBV6-2/TRBV6-3; abundance: many; d_gene: TRBD2; j_gene: TRBJ2-7; CDR3aa: CASSYPRDYPNEQYF; CDR3nt: TGTGCCAGCAGTTACCCCCGGGACTACCCAAACGAGCAGTACTTC
v_gene: TRBV11-2; abundance: -; d_gene: -; j_gene: TRBJ2-5; CDR3aa: CASSFVQVQETQYF; CDR3nt: TGTGCCAGCAGCTTCGTACAAGTCCAAGAGACCCAGTACTTC
v_gene: TRBV6-5; abundance: few; d_gene: TRBD2; j_gene: TRBJ2-3; CDR3aa: CASSYSSGGSSDTQYF; CDR3nt: TGTGCCAGCAGTTACTCGTCCGGGGGGTCATCAGATACGCAGTATTTT
v_gene: TRBV15; abundance: few; d_gene: TRBD2; j_gene: TRBJ2-5; CDR3aa: CATSRDSGGETQYF; CDR3nt: TGTGCCACCAGCAGAGATTCGGGGGGAGAGACCCAGTACTTC
v_gene: TRBV10-3; abundance: many; d_gene: -; j_gene: TRBJ1-1; CDR3aa: CAISEWGTAEAFF; CDR3nt: TGTGCCATCAGTGAGTGGGGTACCGCTGAAGCTTTCTTT
v_gene: TRBV2; abundance: many; d_gene: -; j_gene: TRBJ2-1; CDR3aa: CASSELGGGLYNEQFF; CDR3nt: TGTGCCAGCAGTGAGTTGGGCGGGGGCCTATACAATGAGCAGTTCTTC